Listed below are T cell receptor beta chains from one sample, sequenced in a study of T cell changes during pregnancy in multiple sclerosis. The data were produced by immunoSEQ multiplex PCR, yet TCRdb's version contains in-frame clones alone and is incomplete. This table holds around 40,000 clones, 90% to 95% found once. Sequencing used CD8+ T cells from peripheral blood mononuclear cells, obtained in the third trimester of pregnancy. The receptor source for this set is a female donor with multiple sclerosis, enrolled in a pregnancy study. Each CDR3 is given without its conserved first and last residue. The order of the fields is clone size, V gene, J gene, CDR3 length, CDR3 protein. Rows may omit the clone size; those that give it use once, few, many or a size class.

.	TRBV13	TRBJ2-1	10	ASSPRYNEQF
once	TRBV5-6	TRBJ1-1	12	ASSIGLMNTEAF
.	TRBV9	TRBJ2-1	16	ASSPRIGGGEPYNEQF
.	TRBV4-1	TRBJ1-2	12	ASSQGQGSYGYT
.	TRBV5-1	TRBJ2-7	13	ASSSTGTGVHEQY
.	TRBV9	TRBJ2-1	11	ASSVLGGNEQF
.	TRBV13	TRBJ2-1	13	ASSLADSSYNEQF
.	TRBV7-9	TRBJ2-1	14	ASSSLPTTGNNEQF
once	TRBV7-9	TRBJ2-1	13	ASSSQTPAGNEQF
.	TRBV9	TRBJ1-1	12	ASSVGAGVTEAF
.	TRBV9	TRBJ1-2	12	ASSVGQKIYGYT
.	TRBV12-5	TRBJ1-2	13	ASGLVDQENYGYT
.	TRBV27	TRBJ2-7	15	ASSLSVGTGGKYEQY
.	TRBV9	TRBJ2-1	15	ASSVDRTSGGVNEQF
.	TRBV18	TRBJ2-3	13	ASSPPGQGTDTQY
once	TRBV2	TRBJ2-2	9	ATLEGGELF
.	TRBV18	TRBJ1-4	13	ASSRTGEVNGKLF
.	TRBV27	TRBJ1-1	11	ASSLGQNTEAF
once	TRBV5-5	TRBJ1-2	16	ASSLTGQVGSGDYGYT
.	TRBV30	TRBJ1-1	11	AWSMGGNTEAF
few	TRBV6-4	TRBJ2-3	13	ASSDSGQGADTQY
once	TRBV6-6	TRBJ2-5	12	ASSLRDTQETQY
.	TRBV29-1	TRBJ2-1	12	SVERFAGVNEQF
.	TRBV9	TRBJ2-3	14	ASSPRTGPGKDTQY
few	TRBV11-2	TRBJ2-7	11	ASSFGTGLEQY
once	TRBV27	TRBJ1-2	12	ASSLSLDSYGYT
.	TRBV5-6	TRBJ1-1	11	ASSTGHLGEAF
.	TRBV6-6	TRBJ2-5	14	ASSYFAGGRGETQY
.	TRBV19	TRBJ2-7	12	ASSVGGGSYEQY
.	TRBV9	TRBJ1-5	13	ASSKGGTDNQPQH
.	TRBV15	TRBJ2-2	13	ATSRDRGNTGELF
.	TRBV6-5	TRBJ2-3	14	ASSYSAGAITDTQY
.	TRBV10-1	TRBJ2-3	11	ASAAVSTDTQY
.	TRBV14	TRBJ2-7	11	ASSPTVYYEQY
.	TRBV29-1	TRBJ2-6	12	SVAGASGANVLT
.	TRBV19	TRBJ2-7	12	ASSPGTGGYEQY
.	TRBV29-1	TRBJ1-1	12	SVRDTGQHTEAF
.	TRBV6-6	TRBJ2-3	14	ASTVQGGSSTDTQY
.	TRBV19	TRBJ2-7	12	ASSKGQPYYEQY
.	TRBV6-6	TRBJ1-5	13	ASRTGILGNQPQH
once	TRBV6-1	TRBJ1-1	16	ASSEVYPTSFLNTEAF
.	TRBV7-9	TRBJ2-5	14	ASSPRDSAAPETQY
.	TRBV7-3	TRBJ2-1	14	ASSLIVAGGYNEQF
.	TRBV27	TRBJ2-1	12	ASSEFGTHIAQF
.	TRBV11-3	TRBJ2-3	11	ASRDRGDDTQY